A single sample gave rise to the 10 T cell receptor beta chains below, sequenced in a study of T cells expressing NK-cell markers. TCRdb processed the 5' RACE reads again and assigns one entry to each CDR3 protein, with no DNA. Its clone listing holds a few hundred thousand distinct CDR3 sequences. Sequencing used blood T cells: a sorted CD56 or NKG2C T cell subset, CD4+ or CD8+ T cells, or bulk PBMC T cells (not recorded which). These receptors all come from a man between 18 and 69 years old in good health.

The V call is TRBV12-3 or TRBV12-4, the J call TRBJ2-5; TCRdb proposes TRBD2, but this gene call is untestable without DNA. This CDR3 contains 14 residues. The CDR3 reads CASSTPRRKKTQYF.

The chain's CDR3 is CASSQRFNEKLFF. The V gene is TRBV14, the J gene TRBJ1-4. Germline assignment: CDR1 SGHDN and CDR2 FVKESK. The CDR3 sequence is 13 residues long.

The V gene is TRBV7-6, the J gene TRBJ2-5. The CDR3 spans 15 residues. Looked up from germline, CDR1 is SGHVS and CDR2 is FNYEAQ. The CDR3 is CASSLVPNLQETQYF.

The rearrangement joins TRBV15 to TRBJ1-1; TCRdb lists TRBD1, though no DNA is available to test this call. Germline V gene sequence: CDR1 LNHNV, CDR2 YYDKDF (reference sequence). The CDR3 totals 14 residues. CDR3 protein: CATSRVRGATEAFF.

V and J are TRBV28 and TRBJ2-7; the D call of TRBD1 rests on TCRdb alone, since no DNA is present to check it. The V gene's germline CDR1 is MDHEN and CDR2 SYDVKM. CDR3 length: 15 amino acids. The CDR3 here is CASSSSRDRSYEQYF. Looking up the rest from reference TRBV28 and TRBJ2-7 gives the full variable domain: DVKVTQSSRYLVKRTGEKVFLECVQDMDHENMFWYRQDPGLGLRLIYFSYDVKMKEKGDIPEGYSVSREKKERFSLILESASTNQTSMYLCASSSSRDRSYEQYFGPGTRLTVT.

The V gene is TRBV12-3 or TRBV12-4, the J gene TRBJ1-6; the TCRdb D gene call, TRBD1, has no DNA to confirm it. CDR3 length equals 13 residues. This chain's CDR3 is CASSRDRNAPLHF.

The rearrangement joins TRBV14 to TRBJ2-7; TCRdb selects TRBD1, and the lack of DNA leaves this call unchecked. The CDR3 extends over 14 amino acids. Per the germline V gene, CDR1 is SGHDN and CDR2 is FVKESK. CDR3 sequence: CASSQASRGRGQYF.

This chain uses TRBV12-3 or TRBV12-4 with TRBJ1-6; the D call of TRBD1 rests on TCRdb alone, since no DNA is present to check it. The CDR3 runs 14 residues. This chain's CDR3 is CASSFHGAGSPLHF.

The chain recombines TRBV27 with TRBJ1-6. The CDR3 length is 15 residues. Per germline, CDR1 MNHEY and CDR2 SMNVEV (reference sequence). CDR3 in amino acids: CASSLSNGGNSPLHF.

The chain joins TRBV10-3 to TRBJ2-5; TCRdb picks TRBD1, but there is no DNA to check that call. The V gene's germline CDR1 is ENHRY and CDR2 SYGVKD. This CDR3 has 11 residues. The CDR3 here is CATSGQETQYF.